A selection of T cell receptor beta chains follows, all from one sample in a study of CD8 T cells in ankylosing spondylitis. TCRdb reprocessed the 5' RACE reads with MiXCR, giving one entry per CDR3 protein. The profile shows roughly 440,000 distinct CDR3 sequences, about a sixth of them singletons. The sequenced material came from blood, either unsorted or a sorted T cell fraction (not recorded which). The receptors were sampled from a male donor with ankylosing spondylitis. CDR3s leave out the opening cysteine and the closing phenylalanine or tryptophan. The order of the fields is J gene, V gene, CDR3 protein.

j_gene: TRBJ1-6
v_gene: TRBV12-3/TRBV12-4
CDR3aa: ASSSGQTYGSPLH

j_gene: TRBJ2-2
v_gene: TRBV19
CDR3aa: ASSIGGRQNTGELF

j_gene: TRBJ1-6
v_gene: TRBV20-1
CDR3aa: SARPPGQIIRSSYNSPLH

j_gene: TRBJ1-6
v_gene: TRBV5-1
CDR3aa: ASSPEGVAGVSPLH

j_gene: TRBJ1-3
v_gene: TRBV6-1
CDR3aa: ASSPPPTSGNTIY

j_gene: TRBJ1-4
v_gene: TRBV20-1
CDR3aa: SARDPLDRAWEKLF

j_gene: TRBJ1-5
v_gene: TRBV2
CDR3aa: ASSRQGVGNQPQH

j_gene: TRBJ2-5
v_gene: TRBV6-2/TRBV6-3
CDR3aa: ASSLRDSSGETQY

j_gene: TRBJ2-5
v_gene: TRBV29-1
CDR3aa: SGEGGQETQY

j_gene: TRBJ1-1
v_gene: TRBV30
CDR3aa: AWSVDGRGD

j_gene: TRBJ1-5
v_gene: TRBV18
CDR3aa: ASSPLATGGNQPQH

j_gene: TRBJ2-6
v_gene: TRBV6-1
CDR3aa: ASRSGTGANVLT

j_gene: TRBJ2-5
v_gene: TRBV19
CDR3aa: ASSKMETQY

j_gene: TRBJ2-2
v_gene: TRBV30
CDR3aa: AWRTGTGELF

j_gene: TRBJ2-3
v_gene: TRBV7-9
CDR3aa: ASSSGLAGGRDTQY

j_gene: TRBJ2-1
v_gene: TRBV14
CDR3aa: ASSPHLGQGQDNEQF

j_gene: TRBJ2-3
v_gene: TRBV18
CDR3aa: ASSPKGNTDTQY

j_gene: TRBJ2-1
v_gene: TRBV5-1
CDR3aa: ASSPGGGEEQF

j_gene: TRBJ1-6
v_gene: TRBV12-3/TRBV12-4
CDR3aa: ASSFKGNSPLH

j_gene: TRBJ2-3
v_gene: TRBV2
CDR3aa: ASSLSGGKMDTQY

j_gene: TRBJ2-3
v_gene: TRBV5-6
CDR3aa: ASSKRGGPSDTQY

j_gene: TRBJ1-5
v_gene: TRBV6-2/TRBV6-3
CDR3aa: ASSYVRDRGAYSNQPQH

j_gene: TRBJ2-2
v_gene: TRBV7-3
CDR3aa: ASSLKAGGPSGELF

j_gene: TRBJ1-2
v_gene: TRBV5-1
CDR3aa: ASSWTGNYGYT

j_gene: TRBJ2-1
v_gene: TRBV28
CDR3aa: ASNGYNEQF

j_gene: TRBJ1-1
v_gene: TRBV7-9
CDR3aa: ASSPKGTKNTEAF

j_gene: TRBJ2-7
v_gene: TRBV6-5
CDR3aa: ASSYGTGSSYEQY

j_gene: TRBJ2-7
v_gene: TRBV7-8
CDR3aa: ASSGRTVDSYEQY

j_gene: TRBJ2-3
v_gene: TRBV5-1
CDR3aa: ASSLEGPASTDTQY

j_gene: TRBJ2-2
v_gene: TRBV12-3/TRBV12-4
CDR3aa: ASRATSAGELF

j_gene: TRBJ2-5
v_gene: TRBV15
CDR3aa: ATSSPGLGETQY

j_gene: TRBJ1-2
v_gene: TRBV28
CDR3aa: ASSLRARQGRNGYT

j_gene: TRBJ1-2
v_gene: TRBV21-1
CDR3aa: ASSKAQGYGYT

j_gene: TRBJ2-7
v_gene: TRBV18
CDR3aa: ASSLYGDTHEQY

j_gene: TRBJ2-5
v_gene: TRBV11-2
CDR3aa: ASSLSGRKQETQY

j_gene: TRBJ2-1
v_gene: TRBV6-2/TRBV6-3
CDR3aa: ASSYPGGSYNEQF

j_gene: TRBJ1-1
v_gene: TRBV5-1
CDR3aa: ASSGLGTGESEAF

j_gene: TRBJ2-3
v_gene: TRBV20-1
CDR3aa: SARRDYYLTDTQY

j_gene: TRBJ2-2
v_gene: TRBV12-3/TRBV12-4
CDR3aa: ASTPPPPGELF

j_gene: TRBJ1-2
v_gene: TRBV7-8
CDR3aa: ASSLGRGLYGYT

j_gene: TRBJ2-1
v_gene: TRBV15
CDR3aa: ATSRVGLAGLVAEQF

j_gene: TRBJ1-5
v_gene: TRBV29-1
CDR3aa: SVGQSHQPQH

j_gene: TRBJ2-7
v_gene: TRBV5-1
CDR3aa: ASSPGLGEQY

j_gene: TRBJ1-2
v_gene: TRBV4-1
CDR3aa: ASSQVGFSKPNGYT

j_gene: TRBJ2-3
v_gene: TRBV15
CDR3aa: ATSRDRVSGNTDTQY

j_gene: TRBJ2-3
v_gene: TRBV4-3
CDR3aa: ASSQARGLAGEGGDTQY